These T cell receptor beta chains were read from a single sample in a study of circulating tumor DNA in untreated peripheral T-cell lymphoma. Some clones are missing from TCRdb's copy, which holds only in-frame ones; the method was immunoSEQ multiplex PCR. The profile shows around 1,200 clones, approximately 82% of them singletons. Sequenced material: tumor tissue. These receptors came from a human donor with peripheral T-cell lymphoma. The CDR3 runs from the conserved cysteine through the conserved F or W. D genes are given only for firm matches. Where a row states a size, it is once, few, many or the class of an expanded clone; other rows omit it.

clone_size: -; d_call: -; v_call: TRBV30; j_call: TRBJ1-2; cdr3_aa: CAWSEGDGYTF; cdr3_nt: TGTGCCTGGAGTGAAGGAGATGGCTACACCTTC
clone_size: -; d_call: -; v_call: TRBV18; j_call: TRBJ2-7; cdr3_aa: CASSPRPSYEQYF; cdr3_nt: TGTGCCAGCTCACCACGTCCTAGCTACGAGCAGTACTTC
clone_size: few; d_call: -; v_call: TRBV6-8; j_call: TRBJ2-1; cdr3_aa: CASSLVPTSYNEQFF; cdr3_nt: TGTGCCAGCAGTTTAGTTCCTACATCCTACAATGAGCAGTTCTTC
clone_size: -; d_call: -; v_call: TRBV18; j_call: TRBJ2-1; cdr3_aa: CASSYSTEGDEQFF; cdr3_nt: TGTGCCAGCTCATATTCGACCGAGGGCGATGAGCAGTTCTTC
clone_size: -; d_call: -; v_call: TRBV5-1; j_call: TRBJ2-5; cdr3_aa: CASSPGFDTGQETQYF; cdr3_nt: TGCGCCAGCAGCCCGGGATTTGACACCGGGCAAGAGACCCAGTACTTC
clone_size: once; d_call: -; v_call: TRBV6-8; j_call: TRBJ2-7; cdr3_aa: CASSSSGSSYEQYF; cdr3_nt: TGTGCCAGCAGTTCCTCGGGGAGCTCCTACGAGCAGTACTTC
clone_size: -; d_call: -; v_call: TRBV14; j_call: TRBJ2-1; cdr3_aa: CASSPWTDYNEQFF; cdr3_nt: TGTGCCAGCAGCCCCTGGACTGACTACAATGAGCAGTTCTTC
clone_size: -; d_call: -; v_call: TRBV18; j_call: TRBJ2-7; cdr3_aa: CASSPHRRGVYEQYF; cdr3_nt: TGTGCCAGCTCACCACACCGGAGAGGGGTCTACGAGCAGTACTTC
clone_size: -; d_call: -; v_call: TRBV1; j_call: TRBJ2-4; cdr3_aa: CASSQTEGRSTWAKNIQYF; cdr3_nt: TGCGCCAGCAGCCAGACCGAAGGACGTAGCACGTGGGCCAAAAACATTCAGTACTTC
clone_size: -; d_call: TRBD1; v_call: TRBV4-1; j_call: TRBJ2-1; cdr3_aa: CASRPDRGAYNEQFF; cdr3_nt: TGCGCCAGCAGACCCGACAGGGGGGCCTACAATGAGCAGTTCTTC
clone_size: -; d_call: -; v_call: TRBV10-3; j_call: TRBJ2-2; cdr3_aa: CAISPITGELFF; cdr3_nt: TGTGCCATCAGCCCTATAACGGGGGAGCTGTTTTTT
clone_size: -; d_call: -; v_call: TRBV6-8; j_call: TRBJ2-7; cdr3_aa: CASSTTTGTSRVEQYF; cdr3_nt: TGTGCCAGCAGTACCACTACCGGGACTTCCCGGGTCGAGCAGTACTTC
clone_size: -; d_call: TRBD1; v_call: TRBV10-3; j_call: TRBJ2-7; cdr3_aa: CAISDPGQGDYEQYF; cdr3_nt: TGTGCCATCAGTGACCCGGGACAGGGGGACTACGAGCAGTACTTC
clone_size: -; d_call: TRBD1; v_call: TRBV11-3; j_call: TRBJ1-1; cdr3_aa: CASRSRGRNTEAFF; cdr3_nt: TGTGCCAGCAGATCGAGGGGGCGCAACACTGAAGCTTTCTTT
clone_size: few; d_call: -; v_call: TRBV19; j_call: TRBJ2-2; cdr3_aa: CASSLSLASNTGELFF; cdr3_nt: TGTGCCAGTAGTTTATCACTTGCGTCGAACACCGGGGAGCTGTTTTTT
clone_size: -; d_call: -; v_call: TRBV7-1; j_call: TRBJ1-5; cdr3_aa: CASSQDENQPQHF; cdr3_nt: TGTGCCAGCAGCCAAGACGAGAATCAGCCCCAGCATTTT
clone_size: -; d_call: -; v_call: TRBV29-1; j_call: TRBJ2-2; cdr3_aa: CSVEVKHLTGELFF; cdr3_nt: TGCAGCGTTGAAGTTAAACACCTCACCGGGGAGCTGTTTTTT
clone_size: -; d_call: TRBD2; v_call: TRBV25-1; j_call: TRBJ2-1; cdr3_aa: CASSDLAGGDNEQFF; cdr3_nt: TGTGCCAGCAGTGACCTAGCGGGGGGGGACAATGAGCAGTTCTTC
clone_size: -; d_call: -; v_call: TRBV30; j_call: TRBJ1-3; cdr3_aa: CAWSVQSSNTIYF; cdr3_nt: TGTGCCTGGAGTGTTCAGAGTAGCAACACCATATATTTT
clone_size: -; d_call: -; v_call: TRBV10-3; j_call: TRBJ2-5; cdr3_aa: CAISEAGAIMETQYF; cdr3_nt: TGTGCCATCAGTGAGGCAGGTGCTATCATGGAGACCCAGTACTTC
clone_size: -; d_call: TRBD2; v_call: TRBV6-8; j_call: TRBJ2-7; cdr3_aa: CASSYSLAGGREQYF; cdr3_nt: TGTGCCAGCAGTTACTCGTTAGCGGGGGGAAGGGAGCAGTACTTC
clone_size: -; d_call: -; v_call: TRBV11-3; j_call: TRBJ2-3; cdr3_aa: CASSWLGSTDTQYF; cdr3_nt: TGTGCCAGCAGCTGGCTAGGGAGCACAGATACGCAGTATTTT
clone_size: -; d_call: -; v_call: TRBV6-7; j_call: TRBJ2-5; cdr3_aa: CASSLRARETQYF; cdr3_nt: TGTGCCAGCAGTCTTCGGGCCCGGGAGACCCAGTACTTC